The clone carrying this T cell receptor beta chain is categorized as medium-sized (0.01 to 0.1%). Sequencing used immunoSEQ multiplex PCR; TCRdb keeps in-frame clones, though not all of them. The sample includes about 66,000 clones, roughly 91% of them seen just once. Trimming cost V 1 base and J 6 bases, with 16 bases left between them. CDR3 length equals 15 residues. Germline CDR1 reads MGHRA; CDR2 reads YSYEKL. These data belong to a study of T cell responses to AZD1222 COVID-19 vaccine. This material consisted of peripheral blood, taken 28 days after the second dose of the MenACWY control vaccine. The V call is TRBV4-1, the J call TRBJ2-7, with D tentatively TRBD1 (5 bases). The sequence was obtained from an adult who received the MenACWY meningococcal vaccine as a control. The CDR3 region has the DNA TGCGCCAGCAGCCAAGGACTTGGCAGGGCATCCGAGCAGTACTTC. This codes for CASSQGLGRASEQYF.